These 30 T cell receptor beta chains originate from one sample sequenced in a study of neurological immune-mediated disorders. One entry per CDR3 protein, called by TCRdb with MiXCR from the 5' RACE reads. The repertoire holds 44,000 or so distinct CDR3 sequences, with over 6% as singletons. Material: CD4+ T cells from blood. These receptors were collected from a woman aged 35 to 49 in good health.

Ten or more counts support this clonotype. In nucleotides, the CDR3 is TGTGCCAGCAGCTGGGGTGAGAGGGCTTCTCTCCGGGACATTCAGTACTTC. As protein: CASSWGERASLRDIQYF. The chain recombines TRBV5-5 with TRBJ2-4; tentatively, D is TRBD2 (5 bases). V was pared by 3 bases and J by 8 bases, with 24 bases between. Germline loops: CDR1 SGHKS, CDR2 YYEKEE (reference sequence). The CDR3 is 17 amino acids.

This clonotype has a count of ten or more. The chain recombines TRBV5-6 with TRBJ1-1; D ambiguous. Germline values: CDR1 SGHDT, CDR2 YYEEEE. V was shortened by 2 bases and J by 0 bases, with 5 bases between the two germline ends. CDR3 length: 13 residues. CDR3 nucleotide sequence: TGTGCCAGCAGCTTCTGGTTGAACACTGAAGCTTTCTTT. The encoded protein is CASSFWLNTEAFF.

This clonotype was detected many times. The V and J genes are TRBV20-1 and TRBJ1-6, with 9 bases that match TRBD1. Germline V gives CDR1 DFQATT, CDR2 SNEGSKA (reference sequence). CDR3 length equals 17 residues. V shed 0 bases, J shed 6 bases, and the junction held 9 bases outside the gene matches. CDR3 nucleotides: TGCAGTGCTAGAGACCTCGAACAGGGGGCGCTTAATTCACCCCTCCACTTT. Translation gives CSARDLEQGALNSPLHF.

This clonotype was recorded many times. This rearrangement joins TRBV6-5 to TRBJ2-2; no clear D gene. Trimming removed 2 bases at V and 1 base at J, with 8 bases between. This CDR3 has 15 amino acids. The germline V gene encodes CDR1 MNHEY and CDR2 SVGAGI. The CDR3 loop is CASSYELRNTGELFF. CDR3 in DNA: TGTGCCAGCAGTTACGAACTGCGGAACACCGGGGAGCTGTTTTTT.

This clonotype was detected only a few times. The V call is TRBV12-3 or TRBV12-4, the J call TRBJ1-1; 9 bases line up with TRBD1. Germline trimming cut 6 bases from V and 0 bases from J; bases unmatched to any gene: 11. The CDR3 totals 17 residues. This chain's CDR3 is CASSFPGQGFMNTEAFF. The CDR3 bases are TGTGCCAGCAGCTTCCCGGGACAGGGATTCATGAACACTGAAGCTTTCTTT.

This clonotype was found many times. J is TRBJ1-1 and V is TRBV5-1; unclear D gene. V lost 3 bases to trimming and J lost 4 bases, with 10 bases between them. The CDR3 is 13 residues long. Germline CDR1 SGHRS, CDR2 YFSETQ. The CDR3 region has the DNA TGCGCCAGCAGCTCGGATGGAGGCACTGAAGCTTTCTTT. This translates into CASSSDGGTEAFF.

This clonotype was observed at least ten times. V is TRBV6-8 and J is TRBJ2-7; TRBD1 aligns across 10 bases. The trim removed 9 bases at V and 3 bases at J, leaving 5 bases unmatched. Germline V gene lookup returns CDR1 MNHGY and CDR2 SAAAGT. There are 13 residues in the CDR3. The DNA for the CDR3 is TGTGCCAGACCGGGACAGGGGTTCTACGAGCAGTACTTC. As protein: CARPGQGFYEQYF.

This clonotype was seen many times. This CDR3 reads CAISSGSHEQYF. Here the CDR3 DNA reads TGTGCCATCAGTAGCGGGAGCCACGAGCAGTACTTC. The chain recombines TRBV10-3 with TRBJ2-7; 8 bases line up with TRBD2. The CDR3 loop spans 12 amino acids. Germline CDR1 is ENHRY and CDR2 is SYGVKD. Trimming took 5 bases from V and 5 from J; bases not matched to a gene: 2.

This sequence joins TRBV28 and TRBJ2-1, with TRBD2 matching 14 bases. Germline V lookup: CDR1 MDHEN, CDR2 SYDVKM. The CDR3 runs to 18 residues. The CDR3 nucleotides are TGTCCTAGGATGGGTCGCCAGACTAGCGGGAGGGCCTCGCATACGCAGTTCTTC. It codes for CPRMGRQTSGRASHTQFF.

This clonotype appeared many times. The V and J genes are TRBV20-1 and TRBJ1-5, with TRBD1 matching over 9 bases. After removal of 5 bases from V and 6 bases from J, the junction contained 8 bases not matched to a gene. This CDR3 contains 14 residues. Germline V CDR1 and CDR2: DFQATT, SNEGSKA (reference sequence). The CDR3 bases are TGCAGTGCTTCCGGGACAGGGACGGTTCAGCCCCAGCATTTT. Amino acids: CSASGTGTVQPQHF.

This clonotype was seen many times. The chain has TRBV7-2 and TRBJ2-1; a weak D match, TRBD2 (6 bases). Trimming removed 7 bases from V and 7 bases from J, with 17 bases in between. This CDR3 region has 14 residues. Germline-derived CDR1 and CDR2 are SGHTA and FQGNSA. In DNA form, the CDR3 reads TGTGCCAGCACCAAGTCGCGGGACGTTAATGAGCAGTTCTTC. Its translation is CASTKSRDVNEQFF. Filled out from reference TRBV7-2 and TRBJ2-1, the complete variable domain reads GAGVSQSPSNKVTEKGKDVELRCDPISGHTALYWYRQSLGQGLEFLIYFQGNSAPDKSGLPSDRFSAERTGGSVSTLTIQRTQQEDSAVYLCASTKSRDVNEQFFGPGTRLTVL.

Many counts were recorded for this clonotype. This chain uses TRBV7-9 with TRBJ1-1; the D gene is possibly TRBD1 (6 bases). In germline, CDR1 is SEHNR, CDR2 FQNEAQ (reference sequence). V was shortened by 4 bases and J by 0 bases, with 12 bases between the two germline ends. The CDR3 spans 15 residues. The CDR3, as DNA: TGTGCCAGCAGCTCAGGGGCCCCCATGAACACTGAAGCTTTCTTT. Protein product: CASSSGAPMNTEAFF.

At least ten counts were recorded for this clonotype. J is TRBJ2-1 and V is TRBV12-3 or TRBV12-4; D is uncertain. Trimming stripped 5 bases from V and 1 base from J, with 12 bases between. The CDR3 consists of 15 residues. This CDR3 reads CASSLLVGSYNEQFF. The CDR3 DNA sequence: TGTGCCAGCAGTCTGCTGGTGGGATCCTACAATGAGCAGTTCTTC.

This clonotype was seen ten or more times. The chain carries TRBV28 and TRBJ1-4; 8 bases are shared with TRBD1. Trimming removed 4 bases from V and 13 bases from J; junction bases left unmatched: 8. The germline V gene has CDR1 MDHEN and CDR2 SYDVKM. The CDR3 is 13 amino acids. The CDR3 DNA is TGTGCCAGCAGTTCCACGACAGGGGATAGACTGTTTTTT. Its translation is CASSSTTGDRLFF.

At least ten counts were recorded for this clonotype. J is TRBJ2-4 and V is TRBV20-1; the D gene could be TRBD1 or TRBD2 (5 bases each). CDR1 is DFQATT, CDR2 SNEGSKA, per germline (reference sequence). Between the trimmed V and J ends, which lost 0 bases and 0 bases, there was a span of 9 bases. This CDR3 is built from 15 residues. The CDR3 DNA reads TGCAGTGCTAGAGATGGGGGTGTAGCCAAAAACATTCAGTACTTC. Residues: CSARDGGVAKNIQYF.

This clonotype was counted many times. The genes are TRBV7-3 and TRBJ2-3; the match to TRBD2 covers 12 bases. The V gene end was trimmed by 0 bases and the J gene end by 4 bases; junction bases not matched to a gene: 5. The CDR3 sequence is 17 residues long. Germline V gene lookup returns CDR1 SGHTA and CDR2 FQGTGA. This chain's CDR3 is CASSLTGLAGSPDTQYF. CDR3 coding DNA: TGTGCCAGCAGCTTAACCGGACTAGCGGGATCCCCAGATACGCAGTATTTT.

Many counts were recorded for this clonotype. The junction does not match germline at one end; this may be a read error. This chain uses TRBV5-1 with TRBJ2-2; a possible D gene is TRBD2 (6 bases). The CDR3 is 14 amino acids. Germline V CDR1 and CDR2: SGHRS, YFSETQ. The CDR3, as DNA: TGCGCCAGCACCTTGCTAGCGAGTCCCGGGGAGCTGTTTTTT. Its translation is CASTLLASPGELFF.

This clonotype was counted ten times or more. The chain employs TRBV7-2 and TRBJ2-5, with 13 bases identical to TRBD2. The CDR3 totals 20 residues. Germline values: CDR1 SGHTA, CDR2 FQGNSA. The J segment lost 4 bases and the V segment lost 5 bases, leaving 19 bases of the junction unmatched. CDR3 in amino acids: CASSRTVRLAGGVPGETQYF. For the CDR3, the DNA is TGTGCCAGCAGCCGAACAGTTAGACTAGCGGGAGGAGTGCCGGGAGAGACCCAGTACTTC.

This clonotype occurred many times. The chain recombines TRBV20-1 with TRBJ2-5; D tentatively reads TRBD1 or TRBD2 (5 bases each). Germline V gene sequence: CDR1 DFQATT, CDR2 SNEGSKA (reference sequence). This CDR3 spans 16 amino acids. Trimming stripped 1 base from V and 4 bases from J, with 19 bases between. The CDR3 region is CSARALTRGLSETQYF. The CDR3 bases are TGCAGTGCTAGAGCCCTCACGAGGGGTTTATCAGAGACCCAGTACTTC.

Many counts were recorded for this clonotype. The chain has TRBV6-1 and TRBJ1-2; D not resolved. The CDR3 runs 12 residues. Germline loops: CDR1 MNHNS, CDR2 SASEGT. V shed 3 bases and J shed 7 bases, with 9 bases lying between them. CDR3: CASSDPPRGYTF. CDR3 DNA: TGTGCCAGCAGTGACCCTCCCCGTGGCTACACCTTC.

This clonotype was observed at least ten times. The rearrangement links TRBV5-1 to TRBJ1-6; D is uncertain. V lost 0 bases and J lost 8, with 12 bases in between. Germline-derived CDR1 and CDR2 are SGHRS and YFSETQ. This CDR3 spans 15 amino acids. CDR3 region: CASSLGSARDSPLHF. The CDR3 DNA reads TGCGCCAGCAGCTTGGGGAGCGCCCGAGATTCACCCCTCCACTTT.

At least ten counts were recorded for this clonotype. V usage is TRBV5-1 and J usage is TRBJ2-1; 7 nucleotides match TRBD2. The germline V gene encodes CDR1 SGHRS and CDR2 YFSETQ. Losses at the gene ends were 4 bases for V and 3 bases for J; bases not matched to a gene: 1. The CDR3 has 13 amino acids. CDR3 region: CASSSGIYNEQFF. In nucleotides, the CDR3 is TGCGCCAGCAGCAGCGGGATCTACAATGAGCAGTTCTTC.

The chain combines TRBV6-5 with TRBJ2-7; 9 bases agree with TRBD1. Germline trimming cut 3 bases from V and 7 bases from J; bases unmatched to any gene: 10. CDR1 is MNHEY, CDR2 SVGAGI, per germline. There are 15 residues in the CDR3. The CDR3 region has the DNA TGTGCCAGCAGTTATACCGGGACAGGGATCGCAGAGCAGTACTTC. Translation: CASSYTGTGIAEQYF.

Ten or more counts support this clonotype. The V gene is TRBV29-1, the J gene TRBJ2-5, with 7 nucleotides matching TRBD2. CDR1 is SQVTM and CDR2 is ANQGSEA in the germline V gene. V gave up 3 bases and J gave up 5 bases; unmatched junction bases: 3. The length of the CDR3 is 12 residues. CDR3 sequence: CSVDGSGETQYF. Written as DNA, the CDR3 is TGCAGCGTTGACGGTAGCGGGGAGACCCAGTACTTC. The full variable domain, its missing parts supplied by reference TRBV29-1 and TRBJ2-5, is SAVISQKPSRDICQRGTSLTIQCQVDSQVTMMFWYRQQPGQSLTLIATANQGSEATYESGFVIDKFPISRPNLTFSTLTVSNMSPEDSSIYLCSVDGSGETQYFGPGTRLLVL.

In its sample, this clonotype was seen many times. The chain uses TRBV5-6 and TRBJ1-2, with a possible D match to TRBD1 (6 bases). Trimming took off 3 bases at V and 3 bases at J, with 12 bases between the two ends. The CDR3 extends over 14 amino acids. The germline V gene encodes CDR1 SGHDT and CDR2 YYEEEE. This CDR3 reads CASSSRRTDYGYTF. CDR3 DNA: TGTGCCAGCAGCTCTCGAAGGACAGACTATGGCTACACCTTC.

This clonotype was picked up many times. The rearrangement uses TRBV3-1 and TRBJ1-2; D is unresolved. The CDR3 extends over 13 amino acids. Per the germline V gene, CDR1 is LGHDT and CDR2 is YNNKEL (reference sequence). Trimming took 3 bases from V and 1 from J, leaving 6 bases between them. CDR3 region: CASSHGDNYGYTF. The CDR3 DNA reads TGTGCCAGCAGCCACGGGGATAACTATGGCTACACCTTC.

This clonotype was recorded many times. This CDR3 is CASSPLGGREQYF. The CDR3 DNA is TGTGCCAGCAGCCCCCTCGGGGGACGCGAGCAGTACTTC. The rearrangement uses TRBV14 and TRBJ2-7, with a weak D call TRBD2 (6 bases). V gave up 4 bases and J gave up 6 bases, with 13 bases separating them. In germline, CDR1 is SGHDN, CDR2 FVKESK. The CDR3 contains 13 residues.

In this sample, this clonotype turned up many times. CDR3 sequence reads: CASRRGSSTDTQYF. CDR3 coding DNA: TGCGCCAGCAGGCGGGGGTCTAGCACAGATACGCAGTATTTT. This sequence joins TRBV5-1 and TRBJ2-3, with 7 bases fitting TRBD2. The CDR3 sequence is 14 residues long. V dropped 5 bases and J dropped 0; count of bases not matched to a gene: 3. The germline CDR1 and CDR2 sequences are SGHRS and YFSETQ.

This clonotype occurred a few times. The rearrangement joins TRBV5-1 to TRBJ2-2; possible D gene TRBD1, 5 bases. The CDR3 has 14 amino acids. Trimming cost V 0 bases and J 4 bases, with 7 bases left between them. Germline-derived CDR1 and CDR2 are SGHRS and YFSETQ. This chain's CDR3 is CASSLVQATGELFF. The CDR3 DNA reads TGCGCCAGCAGCTTGGTACAGGCCACCGGGGAGCTGTTTTTT.

This clonotype was observed many times. This chain uses TRBV7-2 with TRBJ2-1; TRBD2 agrees at 10 bases. Germline V gives CDR1 SGHTA, CDR2 FQGNSA. Germline trimming cut 3 bases from V and 7 bases from J; bases unmatched to any gene: 3. The CDR3 totals 14 residues. The CDR3 protein is CASSFSGGSNEQFF. CDR3 DNA sequence: TGTGCCAGCAGCTTTAGCGGGGGGAGTAATGAGCAGTTCTTC.